The sequence of this T cell receptor (beta chain) was determined in a study of blood T cell repertoires in COVID-19 (TCRdb year 2020). With respect to the entire study: The collaborator samples originated in the United States, Italy and Spain and spanned the acute and convalescent phases of COVID-19. The repertoires were made available in a free public database intended to serve as a resource for research on the immune response to SARS-CoV-2. The samples were drawn from the first 160 participants of the ongoing ImmuneRACE study and from 950 to 1,500 subjects provided by 6 global collaborators. Where HLA class I and class II types were available, the types were taken from metadata supplied by the sample provider, not from assay-based typing. Sample metadata almost always included a de-identified subject ID, COVID-19 status, age in years and sex. Deeply sampled blood TCRbeta repertoires from subjects exposed to, actively infected with, or recovered from COVID-19 were included in the dataset. The prospective study material was composed of cDNA or gDNA derived from T cells, B-cell-depleted T cells, or PBMCs. Paper-wide results and their limitations: The quantity of clinical and demographic metadata differed by source and by participant and was supplied without curation.

TCRbeta CDR3 regions were amplified from genomic DNA using the immunoSEQ Assay, a bias-controlled multiplex PCR. Turning to the authors' computational methods: The number of nucleated cells in each sample was estimated from the amplification of reference gene primers within the assay. To quantify the absolute abundance of each unique TCRbeta CDR3 rearrangement, sequence reads were collapsed and filtered. For each sample, productive Simpson clonality was calculated as the square root of Simpson's diversity index across productive rearrangements. TCRdb obtained this table from immuneACCESS and retained in-frame rearrangements with V and J assigned. These tables miss some clones; where compared with another copy, unresolved V genes account for less than half of the shortfall, and the remainder is unexplained. That table supplies the V and J calls and clone size; D and trimming were determined from the DNA. A total of about 120,000 clones appear in this sample, about 92% of them only once. The ten largest make up less than 5% of the sample.

V drops 1 base and J drops 8 bases, leaving 6 bases in between. CDR1 SNHLY and CDR2 FYNNEI are derived from the germline V gene. The CDR3 spans 12 residues, from the cysteine through the phenylalanine. CDR3 DNA only is kept here, 36 bases in frame from base 1. In Seattle, one collaborating source enrolled patients while the infection was active and tracked those patients longitudinally over the course of disease. Collaborating institutions collected whole blood in K2EDTA tubes following their own protocols. For TCRbeta analysis, collaborators shipped samples as frozen whole blood, isolated PBMCs, or DNA extracted from either of those sample types. Turning to this clone: The antigen it binds to is not known. It has no much larger one-base neighbor in the sample; base qualities were not kept.

The specimen sequenced was peripheral blood. The TCR comes from a man between 60 and 75 years old with COVID-19, enrolled during active disease. This chain joins TRBV2 to TRBJ2-1; tentative D gene TRBD1, with 5 bases matching. CDR3 reads: CASSEEGDEQFF. The DNA sequence is given as TGTGCCAGCAGTGAAGAAGGGGATGAGCAGTTCTTC.